This T cell receptor beta chain was identified during a study of T cell repertoires in cytomegalovirus infection. Across the study: Indications of both CMV infection and matching HLA type were provided by public TCR beta signatures.

General observations from the study: Summed frequency of shared TCR beta families picked out CMV carriers who also had the relevant HLA. HLA-C-restricted TCR beta clonotypes specific for CMV led the ex vivo response.

CDR1 and CDR2 (germline): SEHNR, FQNEAQ (reference sequence). The length of the CDR3 is 15 residues. V was shortened by 4 bases and J by 4 bases, with 17 bases between the two germline ends. One entry per CDR3 protein results from TCRdb running MiXCR on the reads. The sample shows some 270,000 distinct CDR3 sequences, over 15% of them seen only once. This clonotype occurred many times. Its antigen is not known. This TCR derives from a human donor in good health (CMV status not recorded). Some clones in this sample may be carry-over from other donors' samples. The J gene is TRBJ2-7, the V gene TRBV7-9, with D possibly being TRBD1 (6 bases). The sample was CD8+ T cells from PBMCs. The CDR3 here is CASSSADRLPYEQYF. CDR3 sequence (DNA): TGTGCCAGCAGCTCGGCCGACAGGCTACCTTACGAGCAGTACTTC.